Reported below is one T cell receptor beta chain. The antigen is undetermined. Germline assignment: CDR1 SEHNR and CDR2 FQNEAQ (reference sequence). Losses at the gene ends were 4 bases for V and 7 bases for J; bases not matched to a gene: 5. There are 14 residues in the CDR3. The data belong to a study of blood T cells in healthy people across ages. Points from the study as a whole: The lack of PBMC sorting stopped any conclusive naive versus antigen-experienced comparison. Diversity figures derived from one million T cells were judged to underestimate the true value.

For the second PCR, which ran for roughly 7 to 11 cycles, a sample-barcoded 5' primer and a J-beta primer mix were used. Each of the samples gave a minimum of 3 million paired-end reads that contained CDR3. TCRdb re-analysed the 5' RACE reads in MiXCR, keeping a single row per CDR3 protein. The sample holds over 950,000 distinct CDR3 sequences, roughly 51% seen once. The origin of this receptor is a woman in her sixties or seventies in good health. Sequenced input: blood. The chain links TRBV7-9 to TRBJ2-4; 9 nucleotides agree with TRBD1. The CDR3 sequence is CASSSDRGENIQYF. Here the CDR3 DNA reads TGTGCCAGCAGCTCCGACAGGGGGGAGAACATTCAGTACTTC.